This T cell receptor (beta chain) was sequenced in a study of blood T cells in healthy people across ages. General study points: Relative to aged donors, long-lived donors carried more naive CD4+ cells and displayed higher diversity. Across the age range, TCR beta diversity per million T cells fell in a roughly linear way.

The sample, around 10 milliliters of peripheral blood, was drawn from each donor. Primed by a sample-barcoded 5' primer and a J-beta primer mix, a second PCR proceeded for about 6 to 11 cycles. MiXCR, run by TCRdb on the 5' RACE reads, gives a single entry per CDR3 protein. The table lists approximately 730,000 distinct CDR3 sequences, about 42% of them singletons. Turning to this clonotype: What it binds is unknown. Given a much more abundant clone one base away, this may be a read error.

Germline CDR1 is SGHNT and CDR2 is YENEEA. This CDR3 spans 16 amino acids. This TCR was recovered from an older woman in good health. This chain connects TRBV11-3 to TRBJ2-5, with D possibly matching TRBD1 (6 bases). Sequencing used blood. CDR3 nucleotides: TGTCCCAGCAGCTTAGAAAGGGGGAATCTCATGGGAGAGCAGTACTTC. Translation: CPSSLERGNLMGEQYF.